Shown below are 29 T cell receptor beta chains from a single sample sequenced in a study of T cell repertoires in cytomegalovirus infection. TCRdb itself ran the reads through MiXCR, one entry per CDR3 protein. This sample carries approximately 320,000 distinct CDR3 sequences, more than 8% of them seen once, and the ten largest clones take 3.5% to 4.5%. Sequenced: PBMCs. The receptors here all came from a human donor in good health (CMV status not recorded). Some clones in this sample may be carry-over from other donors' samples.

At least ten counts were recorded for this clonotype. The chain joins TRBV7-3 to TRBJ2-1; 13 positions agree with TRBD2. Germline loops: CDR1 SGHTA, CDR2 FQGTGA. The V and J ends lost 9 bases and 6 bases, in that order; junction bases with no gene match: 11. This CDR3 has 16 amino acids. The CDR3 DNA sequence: TGTGCCAGTTGGGGGACTAGCGGGGTCCGTGGCAATGAGCAGTTCTTC. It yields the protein CASWGTSGVRGNEQFF.

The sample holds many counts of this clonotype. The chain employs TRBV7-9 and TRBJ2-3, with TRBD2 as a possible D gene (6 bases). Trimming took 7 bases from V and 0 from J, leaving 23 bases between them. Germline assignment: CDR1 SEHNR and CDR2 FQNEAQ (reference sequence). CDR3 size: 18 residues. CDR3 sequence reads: CASTPPDYTLTSTDTQYF. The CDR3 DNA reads TGTGCCAGCACACCTCCGGACTACACCTTGACTAGCACAGATACGCAGTATTTT.

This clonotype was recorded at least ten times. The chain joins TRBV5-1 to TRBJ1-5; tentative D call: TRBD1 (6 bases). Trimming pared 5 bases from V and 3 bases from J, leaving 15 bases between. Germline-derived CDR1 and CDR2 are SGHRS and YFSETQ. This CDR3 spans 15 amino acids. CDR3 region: CASSLVPGANQPQHF. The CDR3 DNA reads TGCGCCAGCAGTCTGGTACCAGGGGCCAATCAGCCCCAGCATTTT.

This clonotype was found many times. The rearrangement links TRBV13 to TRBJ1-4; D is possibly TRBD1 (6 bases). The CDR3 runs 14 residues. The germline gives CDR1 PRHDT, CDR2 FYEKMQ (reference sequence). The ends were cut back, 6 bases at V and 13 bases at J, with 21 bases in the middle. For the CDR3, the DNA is TGTGCCAGCAGGGTACAGGGCCCCCGGGAGGGACTGTTTTTT. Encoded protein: CASRVQGPREGLFF.

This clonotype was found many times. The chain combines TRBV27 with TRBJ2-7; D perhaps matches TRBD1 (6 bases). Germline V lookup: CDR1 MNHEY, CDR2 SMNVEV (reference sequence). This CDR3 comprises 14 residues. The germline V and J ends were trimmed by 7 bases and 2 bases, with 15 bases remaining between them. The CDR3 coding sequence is TGTGCCAGCAAATTAAACAGGGACACCTACGAGCAGTACTTC. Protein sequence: CASKLNRDTYEQYF.

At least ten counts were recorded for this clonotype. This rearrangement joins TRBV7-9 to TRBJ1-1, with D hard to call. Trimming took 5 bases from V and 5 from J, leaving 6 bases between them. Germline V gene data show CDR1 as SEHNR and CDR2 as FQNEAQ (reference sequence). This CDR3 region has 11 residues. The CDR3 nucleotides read TGTGCCAGCAGCCCGGGAACTGAAGCTTTCTTT. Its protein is CASSPGTEAFF. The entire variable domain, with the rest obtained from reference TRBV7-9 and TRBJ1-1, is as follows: DTGVSQNPRHKITKRGQNVTFRCDPISEHNRLYWYRQTLGQGPEFLTYFQNEAQLEKSRLLSDRFSAERPKGSFSTLEIQRTEQGDSAMYLCASSPGTEAFFGQGTRLTVV.

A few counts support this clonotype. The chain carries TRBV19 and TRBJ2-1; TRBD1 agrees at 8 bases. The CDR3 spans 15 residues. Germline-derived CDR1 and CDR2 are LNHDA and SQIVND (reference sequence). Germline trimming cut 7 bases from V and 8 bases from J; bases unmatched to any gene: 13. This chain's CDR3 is CASKNRGMSIDEQFF. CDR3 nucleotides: TGTGCCAGTAAAAACAGGGGGATGAGCATTGATGAGCAGTTCTTC.

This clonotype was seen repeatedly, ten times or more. The CDR3 sequence: CASSLGQTAIQETQYF. Here the CDR3 DNA reads TGTGCCAGCAGCCTGGGACAGACCGCGATACAAGAGACCCAGTACTTC. The chain has TRBV7-8 and TRBJ2-5; the match to TRBD1 covers 7 bases. The CDR3 covers 16 residues. V shed 5 bases and J 2 bases; nucleotides not matched to a gene: 11. Germline V gene data show CDR1 as SGHVS and CDR2 as FQNEAQ.

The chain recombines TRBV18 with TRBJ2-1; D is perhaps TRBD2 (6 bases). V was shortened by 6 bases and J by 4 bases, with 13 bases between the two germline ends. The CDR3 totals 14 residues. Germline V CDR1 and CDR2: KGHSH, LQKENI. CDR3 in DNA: TGTGCCAGCTCCGCGGGACTTCAATACAATGAGCAGTTCTTC. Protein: CASSAGLQYNEQFF.

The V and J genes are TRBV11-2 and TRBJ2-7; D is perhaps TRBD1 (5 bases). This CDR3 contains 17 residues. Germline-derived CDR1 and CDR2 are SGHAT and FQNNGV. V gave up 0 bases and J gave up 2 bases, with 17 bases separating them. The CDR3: CASSLEGRTLGPYEQYF. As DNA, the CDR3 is TGTGCCAGCAGCTTAGAGGGGCGGACCCTAGGACCCTACGAGCAGTACTTC.

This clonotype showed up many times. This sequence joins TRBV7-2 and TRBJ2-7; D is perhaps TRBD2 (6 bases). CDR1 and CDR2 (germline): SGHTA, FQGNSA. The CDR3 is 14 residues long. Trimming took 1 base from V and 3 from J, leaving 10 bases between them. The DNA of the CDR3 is TGTGCCAGCAGCTTAGAACCTAGCGTCTACGAGCAGTACTTC. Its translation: CASSLEPSVYEQYF.

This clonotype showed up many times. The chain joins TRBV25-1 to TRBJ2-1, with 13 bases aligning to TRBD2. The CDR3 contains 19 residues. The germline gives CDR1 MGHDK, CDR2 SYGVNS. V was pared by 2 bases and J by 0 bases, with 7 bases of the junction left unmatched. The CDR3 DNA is TGTGCCAGCAGTGAACCCCAAGGGACTAGCGGGATCTCCTACAATGAGCAGTTCTTC. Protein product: CASSEPQGTSGISYNEQFF.

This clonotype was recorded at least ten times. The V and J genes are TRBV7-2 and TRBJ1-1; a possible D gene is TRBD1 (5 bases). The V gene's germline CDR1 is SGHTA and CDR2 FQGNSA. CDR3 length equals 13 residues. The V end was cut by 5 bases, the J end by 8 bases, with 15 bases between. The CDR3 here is CASSRTGGKEAFF. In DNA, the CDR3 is TGTGCCAGCAGCCGGACCGGGGGGAAAGAAGCTTTCTTT.

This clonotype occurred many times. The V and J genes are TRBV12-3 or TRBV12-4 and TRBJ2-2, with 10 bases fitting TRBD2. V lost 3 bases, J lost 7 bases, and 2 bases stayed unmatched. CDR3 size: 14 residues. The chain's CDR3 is CASSFGLAVGELFF. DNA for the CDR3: TGTGCCAGCAGTTTCGGACTAGCGGTCGGGGAGCTGTTTTTT.

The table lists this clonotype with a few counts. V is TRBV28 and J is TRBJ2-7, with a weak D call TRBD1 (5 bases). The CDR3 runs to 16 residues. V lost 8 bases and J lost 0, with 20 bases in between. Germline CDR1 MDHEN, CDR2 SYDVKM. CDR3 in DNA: TGTGCCAGCGGAATCGGAGACAGACTTCTCTCCTACGAGCAGTACTTC. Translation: CASGIGDRLLSYEQYF.

The CDR3 DNA reads TGTGCCAGCAGCAGGAGGGGGAGTCAGCCCCAGCATTTT. This translates into CASSRRGSQPQHF. This chain joins TRBV7-6 and TRBJ1-5; possibly TRBD1 for D (6 bases). The V gene's germline CDR1 is SGHVS and CDR2 FNYEAQ. Trimming removed 5 bases from V and 6 bases from J, with 11 bases in between. This CDR3 is built from 13 residues.

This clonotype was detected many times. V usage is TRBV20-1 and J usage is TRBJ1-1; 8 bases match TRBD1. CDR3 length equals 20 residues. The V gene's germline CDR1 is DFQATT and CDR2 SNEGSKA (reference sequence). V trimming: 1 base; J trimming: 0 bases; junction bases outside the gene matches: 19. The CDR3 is CSARAGTGPNRNSMNTEAFF. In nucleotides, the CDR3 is TGCAGTGCTAGAGCCGGGACAGGCCCGAATAGAAACTCTATGAACACTGAAGCTTTCTTT.

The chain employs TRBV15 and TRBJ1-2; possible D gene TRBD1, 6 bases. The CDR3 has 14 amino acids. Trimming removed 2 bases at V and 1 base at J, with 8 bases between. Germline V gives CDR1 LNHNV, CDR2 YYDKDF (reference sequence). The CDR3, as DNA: TGTGCCACCAGCAGATACAGGGATAACTATGGCTACACCTTC. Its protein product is CATSRYRDNYGYTF.

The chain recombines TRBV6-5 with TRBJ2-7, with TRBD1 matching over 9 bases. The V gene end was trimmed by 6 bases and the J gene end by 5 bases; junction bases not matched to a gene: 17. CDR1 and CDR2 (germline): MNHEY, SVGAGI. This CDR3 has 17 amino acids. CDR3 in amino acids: CASSPLILTGGRNEQYF. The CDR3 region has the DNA TGTGCCAGCAGCCCCTTGATCCTGACAGGGGGTAGAAACGAGCAGTACTTC.

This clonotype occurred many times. The CDR3 DNA reads TGTGCCAGCAGTTCTCGACTAGCGGGAAGGAATGAGCAGTTCTTC. Its protein product is CASSSRLAGRNEQFF. The genes are TRBV7-8 and TRBJ2-1, with 11 bases fitting TRBD2. V was pared by 6 bases and J by 7 bases, with 8 bases of the junction left unmatched. The CDR3 has 15 residues. In germline, CDR1 is SGHVS, CDR2 FQNEAQ.

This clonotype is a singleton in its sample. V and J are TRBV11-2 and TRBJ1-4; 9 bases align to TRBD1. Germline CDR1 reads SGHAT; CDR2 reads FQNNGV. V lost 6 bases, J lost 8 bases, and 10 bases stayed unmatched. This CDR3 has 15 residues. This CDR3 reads CASRDHRGRAEKLFF. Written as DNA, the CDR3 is TGTGCCAGCAGGGACCACAGGGGGCGAGCAGAAAAACTGTTTTTT.

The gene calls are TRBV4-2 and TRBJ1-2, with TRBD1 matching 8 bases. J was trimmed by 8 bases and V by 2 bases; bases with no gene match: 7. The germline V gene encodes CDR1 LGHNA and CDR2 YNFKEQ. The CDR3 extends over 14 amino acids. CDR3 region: CASSQPGQARGYTF. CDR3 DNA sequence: TGTGCCAGCAGCCAACCGGGACAGGCGAGGGGCTACACCTTC.

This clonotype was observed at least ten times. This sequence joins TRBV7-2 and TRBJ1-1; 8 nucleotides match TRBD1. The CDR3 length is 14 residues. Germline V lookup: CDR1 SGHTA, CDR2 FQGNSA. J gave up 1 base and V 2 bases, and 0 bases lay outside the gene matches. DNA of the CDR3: TGTGCCAGCAGCTTAACAGGGGGGAACACTGAAGCTTTCTTT. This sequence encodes CASSLTGGNTEAFF.

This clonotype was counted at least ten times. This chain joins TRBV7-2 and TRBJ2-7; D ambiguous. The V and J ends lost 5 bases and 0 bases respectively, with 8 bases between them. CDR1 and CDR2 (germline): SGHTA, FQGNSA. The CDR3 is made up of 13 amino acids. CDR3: CASSQPTSYEQYF. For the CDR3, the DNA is TGTGCCAGCAGCCAGCCCACCTCCTACGAGCAGTACTTC.

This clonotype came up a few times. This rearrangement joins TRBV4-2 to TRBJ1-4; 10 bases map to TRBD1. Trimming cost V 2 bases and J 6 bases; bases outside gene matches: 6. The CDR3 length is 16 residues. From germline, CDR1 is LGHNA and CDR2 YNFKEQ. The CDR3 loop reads CASSQPSGTGDEKLFF. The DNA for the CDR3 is TGTGCCAGCAGCCAACCTTCCGGGACAGGGGATGAAAAACTGTTTTTT.

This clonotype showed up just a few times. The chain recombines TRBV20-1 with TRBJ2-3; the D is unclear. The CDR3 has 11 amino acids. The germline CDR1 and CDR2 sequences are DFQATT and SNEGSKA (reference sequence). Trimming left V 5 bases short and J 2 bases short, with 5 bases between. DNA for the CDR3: TGCAGTGCTCCAACCACAGATACGCAGTATTTT. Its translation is CSAPTTDTQYF.

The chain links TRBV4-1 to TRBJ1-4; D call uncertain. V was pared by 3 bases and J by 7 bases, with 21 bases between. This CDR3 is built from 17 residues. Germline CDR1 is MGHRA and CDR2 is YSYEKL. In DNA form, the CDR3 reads TGCGCCAGCAGCCACCCTGACCGATCCTCAGAGGTTGAAAAACTGTTTTTT. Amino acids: CASSHPDRSSEVEKLFF.

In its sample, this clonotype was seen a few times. CDR3 loop: CASSLTRQTGDTQYF. The CDR3 region has the DNA TGTGCCAGCAGCTTAACACGTCAGACCGGAGATACGCAGTATTTT. The chain links TRBV7-3 to TRBJ2-3, with D unclear. The CDR3 consists of 15 residues. Trimming cost V 0 bases and J 5 bases, with 12 bases left between them. Germline values: CDR1 SGHTA, CDR2 FQGTGA.

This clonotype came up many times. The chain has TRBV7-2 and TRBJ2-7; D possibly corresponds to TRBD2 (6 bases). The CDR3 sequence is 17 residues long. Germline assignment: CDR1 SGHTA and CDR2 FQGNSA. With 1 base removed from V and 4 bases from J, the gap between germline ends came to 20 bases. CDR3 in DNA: TGTGCCAGCAGCTTAGAACCGGCGGGACGGCGGGGTTACGAGCAGTACTTC. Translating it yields CASSLEPAGRRGYEQYF.